Shown below are 3 T cell receptor beta chains from a single sample sequenced in a study of OX40 agonist ivuxolimab in advanced cancers. The protocol was immunoSEQ multiplex PCR, while the TCRdb copy is restricted to in-frame clones and leaves out a portion. The sample contains more than 85,000 clones, about nine tenths of which appear only once. The sequences come from CD4+ or CD8+ T cells sorted from blood, collected in a trial of the OX40 agonist ivuxolimab. These receptors originate from an adult with an advanced solid tumor such as melanoma, head and neck, liver or kidney cancer.

The rearrangement uses TRBV14 and TRBJ2-5; weak D call: TRBD1 (5 bases). V was trimmed by 1 base and J by 3 bases, leaving 9 bases between them. The CDR3 is 14 amino acids. CDR1 and CDR2 (germline): SGHDN, FVKESK. CDR3 loop: CASSQVGREETQYF. The CDR3, as DNA: TGTGCCAGCAGCCAAGTTGGCAGGGAAGAGACCCAGTACTTC.

V gene TRBV18 combines with J gene TRBJ2-5, with 7 nucleotides matching TRBD2. The CDR3 loop spans 14 amino acids. Trimming removed 4 bases from V and 5 bases from J; junction bases left unmatched: 7. Germline V gene data show CDR1 as KGHSH and CDR2 as LQKENI. As DNA, the CDR3 is TGTGCCAGCTCACTAACCGGGACTACTGAGACCCAGTACTTC. Amino acids: CASSLTGTTETQYF.

This chain connects TRBV25-1 to TRBJ2-5, with TRBD2 matching over 11 bases. The CDR3 runs 16 residues. Trimming at V came to 3 bases and at J to 4 bases, leaving 7 bases not matched to a gene. CDR1 is MGHDK and CDR2 is SYGVNS in the germline V gene. DNA of the CDR3: TGTGCCAGCAGTGACTCCGGGACTAGCGGTTCAGAGACCCAGTACTTC. This sequence encodes CASSDSGTSGSETQYF.